This TCR beta chain was found in a study of blood T cell repertoires in COVID-19. Looking at the study overall: Some COVID-19 samples were acute and others convalescent; all came from the United States, Italy and Spain. PBMCs, B-cell-depleted T cells, or T cells provided the cDNA or gDNA that made up the material.

Authors' processing steps: Counts of nucleated cells, estimated from reference gene primer amplification, were obtained. Produced via immunoSEQ multiplex PCR; TCRdb's table is partial and in-frame only. V, J and clone size are taken as reported in that table, and D and trimming were inferred from the DNA itself. This sample carries some 200,000 clones, approximately 83% of them seen once, and the ten largest clones take roughly 2.4%. The CDR3 covers 20 residues. Germline CDR1 reads GTSNPN; CDR2 reads SVGIG (reference sequence). Trimming pared 2 bases from V and 1 base from J, leaving 28 bases between.

The rearrangement joins TRBV30 to TRBJ2-3; TRBD1 might be the D (6 bases). The sequenced material came from peripheral blood. The sequence was obtained from a woman aged 55-70 years with acute or convalescent COVID-19. The DNA of the CDR3 is TGTGCCTGGAGTCGGATCCGGGTGCCATGGACAGCGAGTGGCACAGATACGCAGTATTTT. Protein: CAWSRIRVPWTASGTDTQYF.